This TCR beta chain was retrieved from a study of blood T cell repertoires in COVID-19. The wider study: T cells, B-cell-depleted T cells, or PBMCs supplied cDNA or gDNA.

Germline trimming cut 6 bases from V and 3 bases from J; bases unmatched to any gene: 5. The CDR3 loop spans 13 amino acids. CDR1 and CDR2 from the germline V gene are ENHRY and SYGVKD. Source study methods: Cell counts per sample came from amplifying reference gene primers. The repertoire was sequenced with immunoSEQ multiplex PCR; TCRdb's copy has only in-frame clones and lacks some. V, J and clone size reflect that table, while D and trimming were determined from the DNA. The sample consists of about 100,000 clones, roughly 90% of them appearing once. V and J are TRBV10-3 and TRBJ2-7; 7 nucleotides align to TRBD1. The receptor was isolated from a man aged 50-60 years with active COVID-19. Specimen: peripheral blood. CDR3 residues: CAISPGTDYEQYV. The CDR3 DNA sequence: TGTGCCATCAGCCCGGGGACAGACTACGAGCAGTACGTC.